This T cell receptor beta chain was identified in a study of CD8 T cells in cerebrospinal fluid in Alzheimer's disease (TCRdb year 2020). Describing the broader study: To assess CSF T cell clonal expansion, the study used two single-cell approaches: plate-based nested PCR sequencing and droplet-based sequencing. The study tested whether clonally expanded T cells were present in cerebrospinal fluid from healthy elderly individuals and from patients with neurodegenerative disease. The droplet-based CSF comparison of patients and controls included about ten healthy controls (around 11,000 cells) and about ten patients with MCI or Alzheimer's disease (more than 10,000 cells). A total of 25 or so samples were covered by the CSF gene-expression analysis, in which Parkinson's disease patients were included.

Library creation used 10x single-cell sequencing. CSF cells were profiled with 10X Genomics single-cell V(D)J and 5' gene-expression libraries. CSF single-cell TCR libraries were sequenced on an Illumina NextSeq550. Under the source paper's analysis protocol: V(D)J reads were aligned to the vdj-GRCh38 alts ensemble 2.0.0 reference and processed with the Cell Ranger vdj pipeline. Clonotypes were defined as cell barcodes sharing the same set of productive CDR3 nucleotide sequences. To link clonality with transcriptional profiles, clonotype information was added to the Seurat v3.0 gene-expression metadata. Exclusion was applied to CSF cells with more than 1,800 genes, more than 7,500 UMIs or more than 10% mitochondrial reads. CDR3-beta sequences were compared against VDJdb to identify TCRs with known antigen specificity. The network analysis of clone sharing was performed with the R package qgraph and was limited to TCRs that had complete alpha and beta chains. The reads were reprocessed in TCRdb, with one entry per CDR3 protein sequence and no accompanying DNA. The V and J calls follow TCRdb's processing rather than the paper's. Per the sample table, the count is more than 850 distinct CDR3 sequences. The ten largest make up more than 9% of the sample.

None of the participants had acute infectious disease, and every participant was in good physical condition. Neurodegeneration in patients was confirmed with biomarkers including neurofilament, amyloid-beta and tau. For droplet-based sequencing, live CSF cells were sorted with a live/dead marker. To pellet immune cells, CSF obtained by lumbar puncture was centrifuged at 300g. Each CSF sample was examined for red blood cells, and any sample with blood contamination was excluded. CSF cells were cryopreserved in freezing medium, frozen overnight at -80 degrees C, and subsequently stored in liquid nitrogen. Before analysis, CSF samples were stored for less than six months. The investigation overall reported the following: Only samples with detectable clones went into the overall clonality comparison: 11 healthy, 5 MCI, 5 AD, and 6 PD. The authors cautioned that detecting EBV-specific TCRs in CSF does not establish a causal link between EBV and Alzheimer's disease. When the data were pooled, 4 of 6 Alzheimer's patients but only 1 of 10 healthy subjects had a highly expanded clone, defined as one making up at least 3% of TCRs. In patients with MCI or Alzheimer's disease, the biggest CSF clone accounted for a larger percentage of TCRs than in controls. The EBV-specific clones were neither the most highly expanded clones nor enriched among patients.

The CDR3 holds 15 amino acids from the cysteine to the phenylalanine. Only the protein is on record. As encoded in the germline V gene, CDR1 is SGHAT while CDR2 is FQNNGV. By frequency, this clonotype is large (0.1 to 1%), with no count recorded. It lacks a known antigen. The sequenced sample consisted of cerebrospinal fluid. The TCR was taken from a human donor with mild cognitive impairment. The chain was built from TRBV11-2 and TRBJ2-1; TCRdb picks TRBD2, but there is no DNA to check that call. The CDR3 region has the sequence CASSFLAGVYNEQFF.